This TCR beta chain was retrieved from a study of cytomegalovirus exposure and HLA in healthy donors. Turning to this clone: Its matching antigen is unknown.

The study ran its PCR with 60 Vbeta and 13 Jbeta primers. The protocol was immunoSEQ multiplex PCR, while the TCRdb copy is restricted to in-frame clones and leaves out a portion. This table has 150,000 to 200,000 clones, approximately 76% appearing once. J lost 2 bases, V lost 2 bases, and 13 bases had no gene match. Germline CDR1 SGHAT, CDR2 FQDESV (reference sequence). The CDR3 is 18 amino acids. Broader study findings: What was likely a sequencing artifact was a cluster of highly shared sequence variants.

The sequence was collected from a man between 60 and 70 years old in good health and CMV-seronegative. The sample taken for sequencing was PBMCs. The V and J genes are TRBV11-1 and TRBJ2-7, with 9 bases lining up with TRBD1. CDR3 coding DNA: TGTGCCAGCAGCTTAAGGTCTACAACGGGACAGGGTCCCTACGAGCAGTACTTC. It translates to CASSLRSTTGQGPYEQYF.